Each of the 26 T cell receptor beta chains below was sequenced from the same sample in a study of CD8+ T cells in alopecia areata (dated by TCRdb to the late 2010s). This sample's time point label indicates: baseline before oral tofacitinib. Library preparation was by the immunoSEQ multiplex PCR assay. To provide template for TCR sequencing, every sample had RNA extracted and reverse transcribed into cDNA. TCRdb obtained this table from immuneACCESS and retained in-frame rearrangements with V and J assigned. These tables miss some clones; where compared with another copy, unresolved V genes account for less than half of the shortfall, and the remainder is unexplained. The sample profile shows around 140,000 clones; about half of them were found once. Of the sample, 0.8% to 1% is held by the ten largest clones. The source was CD4+ T cells sorted from blood, collected at week 0. These receptors all stem from a human donor with alopecia areata.

The sample holds a few counts of this clone. The chain recombines TRBV29-1 with TRBJ2-5; D may be TRBD1 (5 bases). V shed 5 bases and J shed 9 bases, with 22 bases lying between them. The CDR3 spans 14 residues. Germline-derived CDR1 and CDR2 are SQVTM and ANQGSEA. CDR3 in DNA: TGCAGCGTTTCGTTTTCCGGTGGGGTAGGGGCCCAGTACTTC. The encoded protein is CSVSFSGGVGAQYF.

This clone was found a few times. The CDR3 region has the DNA TGCGCCAGCAGCTTTGACGGGAGTAAAGTTTATGAGCAGTTCTTC. Amino acids: CASSFDGSKVYEQFF. The chain carries TRBV5-1 and TRBJ2-1; D might be TRBD2 (6 bases). Germline loops: CDR1 SGHRS, CDR2 YFSETQ. Trimming pared 2 bases from V and 8 bases from J, leaving 17 bases between. The length of the CDR3 is 15 residues.

The rearrangement links TRBV2 to TRBJ1-2; D ambiguous. The length of the CDR3 is 14 residues. CDR1 SNHLY and CDR2 FYNNEI come from the germline V gene. V lost 2 bases, J lost 0 bases, and 7 bases lay in between. CDR3 sequence: CASSEFPANYGYTF. The CDR3 bases are TGTGCCAGCAGTGAATTTCCTGCTAACTATGGCTACACCTTC.

CDR3 loop: CASSGAGRGTGANVLTF. The CDR3 DNA reads as TGTGCCAGCAGTGGGGCCGGGAGGGGGACTGGGGCCAACGTCCTGACTTTC. The chain combines TRBV27 with TRBJ2-6; 8 nucleotides match TRBD2. Trimming cost V 5 bases and J 2 bases; bases outside gene matches: 8. Germline CDR1 is MNHEY and CDR2 is SMNVEV (reference sequence). This CDR3 is 17 amino acids long.

The CDR3 sequence: CASSRANLNYGYTF. The DNA of the CDR3 is TGTGCCAGCAGTAGGGCGAACCTTAACTATGGCTACACCTTC. This chain connects TRBV2 to TRBJ1-2; D not resolved. V was trimmed by 5 bases and J by 1 base, leaving 11 bases between them. Germline CDR1 is SNHLY and CDR2 is FYNNEI. This CDR3 has 14 residues. Filled out from reference TRBV2 and TRBJ1-2, the complete variable domain reads EPEVTQTPSHQVTQMGQEVILRCVPISNHLYFYWYRQILGQKVEFLVSFYNNEISEKSEIFDDQFSVERPDGSNFTLKIRSTKLEDSAMYFCASSRANLNYGYTFGSGTRLTVV.

The chain has TRBV10-3 and TRBJ2-1, with TRBD1 matching 7 bases. Germline values: CDR1 ENHRY, CDR2 SYGVKD. V gave up 0 bases and J gave up 15 bases; unmatched junction bases: 8. This CDR3 region has 13 residues. This chain's CDR3 is CAISESWDSRSFF. The CDR3 DNA reads as TGTGCCATCAGTGAGTCTTGGGACAGTCGGTCGTTCTTC.

V gene TRBV7-2 combines with J gene TRBJ2-2; D is uncertain. The CDR3 extends over 13 amino acids. The ends were cut back, 4 bases at V and 6 bases at J, with 9 bases in the middle. CDR1 SGHTA and CDR2 FQGNSA come from the germline V gene. CDR3 nucleotides: TGTGCCAGCAGCTCTACCCCCGCCGGGGAGCTGTTTTTT. Amino acid sequence: CASSSTPAGELFF.

In nucleotides, the CDR3 is TGTGCCAGCAGCTTAGATCGGACTAACTATGGCTACACCTTC. Protein product: CASSLDRTNYGYTF. The J gene is TRBJ1-2, the V gene TRBV11-2, with D unclear. Germline V gene data show CDR1 as SGHAT and CDR2 as FQNNGV. The CDR3 has 14 residues. Trimming stripped 0 bases from V and 0 bases from J, with 5 bases between. The variable domain in full, completed from reference TRBV11-2 and TRBJ1-2, reads EAGVAQSPRYKIIEKRQSVAFWCNPISGHATLYWYQQILGQGPKLLIQFQNNGVVDDSQLPKDRFSAERLKGVDSTLKIQPAKLEDSAVYLCASSLDRTNYGYTFGSGTRLTVV.

This chain links TRBV5-1 with TRBJ2-3, with D unresolved. The germline gives CDR1 SGHRS, CDR2 YFSETQ. Trimming removed 0 bases at V and 1 base at J, with 12 bases between. The CDR3 has 16 residues. In DNA form, the CDR3 reads TGCGCCAGCAGCTTGGAGGTGACTTTAGGCACAGATACGCAGTATTTT. Its translation is CASSLEVTLGTDTQYF.

Only a few counts were recorded for this clone. The V call is TRBV6-5, the J call TRBJ2-2, with D perhaps matching TRBD1 (5 bases). The CDR3 sequence is 12 residues long. Trimming pared 4 bases from V and 13 bases from J, leaving 13 bases between. The germline V gene has CDR1 MNHEY and CDR2 SVGAGI. The DNA for the CDR3 is TGTGCCAGCAGTTCCTCAACAGGCGTGCTGTTTTTT. It specifies CASSSSTGVLFF.

The chain recombines TRBV6-6 with TRBJ2-5; D is unresolved. The CDR3 totals 14 residues. Germline lookup yields CDR1 MNHNY and CDR2 SVGAGI (reference sequence). Trimming left V 5 bases short and J 2 bases short, with 12 bases between. This CDR3 is CASSTHGLQETQYF. CDR3 DNA sequence: TGTGCCAGCAGTACCCATGGCCTACAAGAGACCCAGTACTTC.

The chain joins TRBV5-4 to TRBJ2-7; 7 nucleotides line up with TRBD1. Per the germline V gene, CDR1 is SGHNT and CDR2 is YYREEE (reference sequence). V shed 4 bases, J shed 4 bases, and the junction held 5 bases outside the gene matches. The CDR3 spans 13 residues. The CDR3 DNA reads TGTGCCAGCAGCAAGAACAGGGGATACGAGCAGTACTTC. Protein sequence: CASSKNRGYEQYF.

In its sample, this clone was seen once. The rearrangement joins TRBV5-1 to TRBJ2-1; D remains ambiguous. This CDR3 is built from 14 residues. The germline V and J ends were trimmed by 4 bases and 9 bases, with 17 bases remaining between them. Germline CDR1 reads SGHRS; CDR2 reads YFSETQ. The CDR3 reads CASSVRLLNIEQFF. DNA for the CDR3: TGCGCCAGCAGCGTCCGGCTCCTGAACATTGAGCAGTTCTTC.

The chain links TRBV4-1 to TRBJ2-3, with D possibly TRBD2 on 6 matching bases. CDR3 length equals 16 residues. With 4 bases removed from V and 3 bases from J, the gap between germline ends came to 17 bases. Germline V lookup: CDR1 MGHRA, CDR2 YSYEKL. In DNA form, the CDR3 reads TGCGCCAGCAGCCCCCCCGGGACTGCCACAACAGATACGCAGTATTTT. As protein: CASSPPGTATTDTQYF.

V and J are TRBV4-3 and TRBJ1-2, with D possibly being TRBD1 (5 bases). The germline V gene encodes CDR1 LGHNA and CDR2 YSLEER. The CDR3 totals 15 residues. V lost 2 bases to trimming and J lost 4 bases, with 14 bases between them. The CDR3 DNA follows: TGCGCCAGCAGCCAAAACTGGGGCGCGGTCTATGGCTACACCTTC. As protein: CASSQNWGAVYGYTF.

V gene TRBV6-6 combines with J gene TRBJ2-5; 12 nucleotides align to TRBD2. CDR3 length: 16 residues. V shed 6 bases, J shed 1 base, and the junction held 6 bases outside the gene matches. Germline V lookup: CDR1 MNHNY, CDR2 SVGAGI (reference sequence). The chain's CDR3 is CASSSGTSGFQETQYF. CDR3 bases: TGTGCCAGCAGCTCCGGGACTAGCGGGTTCCAAGAGACCCAGTACTTC.

The V call is TRBV19, the J call TRBJ1-2; D possibly corresponds to TRBD1 (5 bases). Trimming shortened V by 9 bases and J by 4 bases, and 12 bases separated the two germline ends. The V gene's germline CDR1 is LNHDA and CDR2 SQIVND (reference sequence). CDR3 length: 12 residues. CDR3 protein: CASDTGAYGYTF. The CDR3 DNA reads as TGTGCCAGCGACACAGGAGCCTATGGCTACACCTTC.

The chain joins TRBV7-9 to TRBJ1-5; D is uncertain. Germline CDR1 is SEHNR and CDR2 is FQNEAQ (reference sequence). The V and J ends lost 5 bases and 1 base respectively, with 9 bases between them. CDR3 length: 14 residues. The CDR3 reads CASSPLGSNQPQHF. The CDR3 DNA follows: TGTGCCAGCAGCCCCCTCGGGAGCAATCAGCCCCAGCATTTT. Variable domain in full (rest from reference TRBV7-9 and TRBJ1-5): DTGVSQNPRHKITKRGQNVTFRCDPISEHNRLYWYRQTLGQGPEFLTYFQNEAQLEKSRLLSDRFSAERPKGSFSTLEIQRTEQGDSAMYLCASSPLGSNQPQHFGDGTRLSIL.

The J gene is TRBJ1-2, the V gene TRBV5-8; the D is unclear. CDR1 is SGHTS and CDR2 is YDEGEE in the germline V gene. This CDR3 is 15 amino acids long. Trimming took off 4 bases at V and 3 bases at J, with 16 bases between the two ends. The CDR3: CASSPGRSSHYGYTF. The CDR3 coding sequence is TGTGCCAGCAGCCCGGGCCGGTCTTCACACTATGGCTACACCTTC.

The chain couples TRBV29-1 to TRBJ2-4; possibly TRBD2 for D (6 bases). The V and J ends lost 5 bases and 6 bases respectively, with 17 bases between them. Per the germline V gene, CDR1 is SQVTM and CDR2 is ANQGSEA. CDR3 length equals 14 residues. CDR3 sequence (DNA): TGCAGCGTTAGTTTGTCGGTCGGGGGAAACATTCAGTACTTC. Its protein is CSVSLSVGGNIQYF.

The chain couples TRBV5-1 to TRBJ2-7; 11 nucleotides match TRBD1. This CDR3 spans 15 amino acids. The junction had 7 bases not matched to a gene; V was cut back by 1 base and J by 7 bases. In germline, CDR1 is SGHRS, CDR2 YFSETQ. The CDR3 DNA reads TGCGCCAGCAGCTTGATCGGACAGGGGGCGGGAGAGCAGTACTTC. It specifies CASSLIGQGAGEQYF.

The table lists this clone with a count of one. This chain connects TRBV30 to TRBJ1-1; D gene unclear. This CDR3 spans 13 amino acids. Trimming removed 0 bases at V and 1 base at J, with 6 bases between. Looked up from germline, CDR1 is GTSNPN and CDR2 is SVGIG (reference sequence). CDR3: CAWSVQKNTEAFF. CDR3 DNA: TGTGCCTGGAGTGTACAAAAGAACACTGAAGCTTTCTTT. Drawing the rest from reference TRBV30 and TRBJ1-1, the complete variable domain is SQTIHQWPATLVQPVGSPLSLECTVEGTSNPNLYWYRQAAGRGLQLLFYSVGIGQISSEVPQNLSASRPQDRQFILSSKKLLLSDSGFYLCAWSVQKNTEAFFGQGTRLTVV.

This clone was found a few times. The rearrangement joins TRBV14 to TRBJ2-3; no reliable D call. The CDR3 is 13 residues long. CDR1 is SGHDN and CDR2 is FVKESK in the germline V gene. Trimming removed 4 bases at V and 2 bases at J, with 7 bases between. The CDR3 DNA reads TGTGCCAGCAGCCCCCGCCTCACAGATACGCAGTATTTT. Translating it yields CASSPRLTDTQYF.

This clone has ten or more counts. The chain couples TRBV28 to TRBJ2-2, with D possibly called TRBD1 or TRBD2 (5 bases each). The CDR3 runs 15 residues. With 3 bases removed from V and 1 base from J, the gap between germline ends came to 9 bases. CDR1 and CDR2 from the germline V gene are MDHEN and SYDVKM. The chain's CDR3 is CASSLGTRNTGELFF. For the CDR3, the DNA is TGTGCCAGCAGTTTGGGGACGAGGAACACCGGGGAGCTGTTTTTT.

This sequence joins TRBV27 and TRBJ1-1, with D uncertain. With 5 bases removed from V and 4 bases from J, the gap between germline ends came to 11 bases. Germline assignment: CDR1 MNHEY and CDR2 SMNVEV (reference sequence). The CDR3 is 13 amino acids. CDR3 in amino acids: CASSRRMGTEAFF. DNA of the CDR3: TGTGCCAGCAGTCGACGGATGGGCACTGAAGCTTTCTTT.

The chain recombines TRBV9 with TRBJ1-2, with D perhaps TRBD1 (5 bases). CDR1 is SGDLS, CDR2 YYNGEE, per germline. The CDR3 runs 15 residues. Trimming removed 0 bases at V and 7 bases at J, with 16 bases between. The CDR3 loop reads CASSVAGVGGSGYTF. The CDR3 DNA sequence: TGTGCCAGCAGCGTAGCCGGCGTCGGGGGAAGTGGCTACACCTTC.